This TCR beta chain stems from a study of neurological immune-mediated disorders. Overall study results and limits: Private repertoires in all groups were suggested, as expanded clones shared no CDR3 amino acid sequences across subjects. Expansion of TCR clones was greatest in HTLV-1-associated myelopathy and smallest in multiple sclerosis, where it fell below that of healthy controls.

This clonotype was seen a few times. The antigen is not known. This may be a read error, as it is one base from a much larger clone. 5'RACE generated cDNA with 10-nucleotide random UMIs. TCRdb recomputed calls from the 5' RACE reads with MiXCR, one row per CDR3 protein. The sample consists of approximately 82,000 distinct CDR3 sequences, just over 2.5% of them appearing once. It was from 2 million PBMCs stored at -80 C that the unsorted libraries were obtained. The receptor was isolated from a woman aged 30 to 39 with multiple sclerosis. The sequencing input was PBMCs.

The CDR3 loop reads CASSRDKENTEAFF. The CDR3 region has the DNA TGTGCCAGCAGCCGAGATAAGGAGAACACTGAAGCTTTCTTT. V gene TRBV6-1 combines with J gene TRBJ1-1; D is uncertain. Trimming left V 6 bases short and J 1 base short, with 12 bases between. Per the germline V gene, CDR1 is MNHNS and CDR2 is SASEGT. This CDR3 region has 14 residues.